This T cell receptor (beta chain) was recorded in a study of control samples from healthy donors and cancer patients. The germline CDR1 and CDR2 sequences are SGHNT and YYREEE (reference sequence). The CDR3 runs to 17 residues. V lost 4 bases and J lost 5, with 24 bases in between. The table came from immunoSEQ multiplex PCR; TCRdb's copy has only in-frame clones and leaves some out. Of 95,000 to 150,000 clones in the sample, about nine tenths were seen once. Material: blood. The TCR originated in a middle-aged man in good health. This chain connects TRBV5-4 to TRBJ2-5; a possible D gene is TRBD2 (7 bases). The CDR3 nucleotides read TGTGCCAGCAGCCGCGGTTTGGGGGGGGCCAGTGAGGAGACCCAGTACTTC. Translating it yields CASSRGLGGASEETQYF.